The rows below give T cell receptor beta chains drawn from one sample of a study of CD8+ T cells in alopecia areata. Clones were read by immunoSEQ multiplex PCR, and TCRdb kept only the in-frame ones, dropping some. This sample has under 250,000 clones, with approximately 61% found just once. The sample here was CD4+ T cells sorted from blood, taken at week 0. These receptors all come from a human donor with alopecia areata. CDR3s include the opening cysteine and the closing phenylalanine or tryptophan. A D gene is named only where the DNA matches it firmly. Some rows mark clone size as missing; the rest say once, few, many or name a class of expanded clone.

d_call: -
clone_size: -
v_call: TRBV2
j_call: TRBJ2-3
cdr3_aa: CASSEASWKGPDTQYF
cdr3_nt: TGTGCCAGCAGTGAAGCTAGCTGGAAGGGGCCAGATACGCAGTATTTT

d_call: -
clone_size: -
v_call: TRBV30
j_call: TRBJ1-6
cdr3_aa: CAWTPQGDSPLHF
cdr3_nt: TGTGCCTGGACCCCCCAGGGAGATTCACCCCTCCACTTT

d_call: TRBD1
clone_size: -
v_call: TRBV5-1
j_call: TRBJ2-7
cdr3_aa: CASSSGTGGNEQYF
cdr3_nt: TGCGCCAGCAGCTCCGGGACAGGGGGCAACGAGCAGTACTTC

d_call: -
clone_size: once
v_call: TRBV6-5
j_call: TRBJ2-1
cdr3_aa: CASSSDWNEQFF
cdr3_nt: TGTGCCAGCAGTTCAGACTGGAATGAGCAGTTCTTC

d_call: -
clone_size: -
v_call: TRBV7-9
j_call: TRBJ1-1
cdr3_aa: CASSQGQNTEAFF
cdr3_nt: TGTGCCAGCAGCCAAGGACAGAACACTGAAGCTTTCTTT

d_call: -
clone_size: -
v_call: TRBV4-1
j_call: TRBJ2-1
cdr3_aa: CASSQGARQGLYNEQFF
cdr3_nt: TGCGCCAGCAGCCAAGGGGCCAGGCAGGGGTTATACAATGAGCAGTTCTTC

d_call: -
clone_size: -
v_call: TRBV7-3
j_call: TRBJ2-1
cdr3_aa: CASSSARASSYNEQFF
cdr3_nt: TGTGCCAGCAGTTCAGCCAGGGCTAGCTCCTACAATGAGCAGTTCTTC

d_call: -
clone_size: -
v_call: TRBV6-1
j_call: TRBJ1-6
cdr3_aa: CASSGANAINYNSPLHF
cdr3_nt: TGTGCCAGCAGTGGGGCCAACGCCATTAACTATAATTCACCCCTCCACTTT

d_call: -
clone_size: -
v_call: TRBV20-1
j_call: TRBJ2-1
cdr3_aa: CSGTSYNEQFF
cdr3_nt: TGCAGTGGTACTAGCTACAATGAGCAGTTCTTC

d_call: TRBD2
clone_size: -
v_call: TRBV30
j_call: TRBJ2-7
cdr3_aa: CAWRFGGASEQYF
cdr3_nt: TGTGCCTGGAGATTCGGGGGGGCGAGCGAGCAGTACTTC

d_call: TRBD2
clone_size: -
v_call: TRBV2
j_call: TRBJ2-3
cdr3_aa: CASSEGRTRDIDTQYF
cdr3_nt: TGTGCCAGCAGTGAAGGAAGGACTAGAGATATTGATACGCAGTATTTT

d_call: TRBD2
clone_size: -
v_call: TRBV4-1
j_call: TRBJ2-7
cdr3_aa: CASRPSSGAYEQYF
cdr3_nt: TGCGCCAGCAGACCCAGTAGCGGGGCTTACGAGCAGTACTTC

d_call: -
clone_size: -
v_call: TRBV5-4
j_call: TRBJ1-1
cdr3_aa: CASTSPNTEAFF
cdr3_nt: TGTGCCAGTACCTCACCGAACACTGAAGCTTTCTTT

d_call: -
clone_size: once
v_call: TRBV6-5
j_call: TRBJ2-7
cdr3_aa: CASSGLYEQYF
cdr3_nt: TGTGCCAGCAGTGGACTTTACGAGCAGTACTTC

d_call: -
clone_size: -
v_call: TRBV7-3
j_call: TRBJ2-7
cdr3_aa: CASSSWTGPYEQYF
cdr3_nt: TGTGCCAGCAGCTCCTGGACGGGCCCCTACGAGCAGTACTTC

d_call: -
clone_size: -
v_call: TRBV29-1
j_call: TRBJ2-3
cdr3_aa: CSVDGELPITDTQYF
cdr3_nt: TGCAGCGTTGACGGTGAACTACCTATCACAGATACGCAGTATTTT

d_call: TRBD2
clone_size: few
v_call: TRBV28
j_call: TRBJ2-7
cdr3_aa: CASGRAGYEQYF
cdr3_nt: TGTGCCAGCGGGAGGGCCGGGTACGAGCAGTACTTC

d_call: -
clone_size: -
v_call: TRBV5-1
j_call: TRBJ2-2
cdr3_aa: CASSLGQNTGELFF
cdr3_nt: TGCGCCAGCAGCTTGGGCCAGAACACCGGGGAGCTGTTTTTT

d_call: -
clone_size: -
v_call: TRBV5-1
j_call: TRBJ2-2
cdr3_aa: CASSQLANTGELFF
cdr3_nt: TGCGCCAGCAGCCAACTCGCGAACACCGGGGAGCTGTTTTTT

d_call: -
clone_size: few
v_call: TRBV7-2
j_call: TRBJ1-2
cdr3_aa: CASTLGGGFNGYTF
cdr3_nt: TGTGCCAGCACCCTCGGGGGGGGCTTTAATGGCTACACCTTC

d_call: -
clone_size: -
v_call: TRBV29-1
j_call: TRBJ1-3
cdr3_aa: CSVRSSSGNTIYF
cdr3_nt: TGCAGCGTTAGGTCTAGCTCTGGAAACACCATATATTTT

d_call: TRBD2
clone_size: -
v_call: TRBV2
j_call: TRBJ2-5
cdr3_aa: CARPSGRGMETQYF
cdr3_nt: TGTGCCAGACCTAGCGGGAGGGGGATGGAGACCCAGTACTTC

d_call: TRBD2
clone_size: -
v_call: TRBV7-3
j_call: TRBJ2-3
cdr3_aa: CASSITSGGDTQYF
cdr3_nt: TGTGCCAGCAGCATAACTAGCGGGGGCGATACGCAGTATTTT

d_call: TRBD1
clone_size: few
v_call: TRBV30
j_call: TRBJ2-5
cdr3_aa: CAWSVRLQGARETQYF
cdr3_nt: TGTGCCTGGAGTGTACGCTTACAGGGGGCGCGAGAGACCCAGTACTTC

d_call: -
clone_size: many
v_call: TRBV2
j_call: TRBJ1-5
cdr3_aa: CATSTRGDQPQHF
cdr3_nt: TGTGCCACTTCCACCAGGGGTGATCAGCCCCAGCATTTT

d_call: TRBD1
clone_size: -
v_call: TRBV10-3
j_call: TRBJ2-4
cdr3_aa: CATGTGQLKNIQYF
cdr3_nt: TGTGCCACGGGGACAGGACAACTCAAAAACATTCAGTACTTC

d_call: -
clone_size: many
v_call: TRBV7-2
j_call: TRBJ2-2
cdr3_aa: CASSARPGWELFF
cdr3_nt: TGTGCCAGCAGCGCCAGGCCGGGCTGGGAGCTGTTTTTT

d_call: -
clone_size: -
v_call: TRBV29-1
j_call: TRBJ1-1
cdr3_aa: CSVRDGILLNTEAFF
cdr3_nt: TGCAGCGTCCGGGACGGAATATTACTGAACACTGAAGCTTTCTTT

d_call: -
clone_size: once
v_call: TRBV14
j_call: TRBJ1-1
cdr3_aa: CASSQVQQNTEAFF
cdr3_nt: TGTGCCAGCAGCCAGGTTCAACAGAACACTGAAGCTTTCTTT

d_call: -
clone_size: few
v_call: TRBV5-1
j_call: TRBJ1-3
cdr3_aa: CASSLRGRSALSLENTIYF
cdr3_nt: TGCGCCAGCAGCTTGAGGGGTCGCTCGGCACTCTCACTGGAAAACACCATATATTTT